A single sample is the source of the 12 T cell receptor beta chains below, sequenced in a study of identical twins. TCRdb analysed the 5' RACE reads with MiXCR anew, one entry per CDR3 protein. The data contain 350,000 or so distinct CDR3 sequences, 9% to 15% of them seen just once; the ten biggest clones take up 7.2%. In addition, the sample was reused for a study of yellow fever vaccine responses in identical twins.

Material for sequencing was CD8+ T cells sorted from blood. All receptors derive from a woman under 30 in good health.

This clonotype occurred many times. CDR3 DNA: TGTGCCAGCAGTCCCACGGGAGCCGGGGATGAGCAGTTCTTC. Its protein product is CASSPTGAGDEQFF. The V gene is TRBV12-3 or TRBV12-4, the J gene TRBJ2-1, with D possibly matching TRBD2 (6 bases). Trimming removed 5 bases from V and 8 bases from J, with 16 bases in between. The CDR3 is 14 residues long.

A few counts support this clonotype. J is TRBJ2-7 and V is TRBV7-9, with 10 bases that match TRBD2. The junction had 13 bases not matched to a gene; V was cut back by 5 bases and J by 3 bases. The CDR3 sequence is 17 residues long. Per germline, CDR1 SEHNR and CDR2 FQNEAQ (reference sequence). The DNA for the CDR3 is TGTGCCAGCAGCCCACTCCCGTCTAGCGGGGGTGACTACGAGCAGTACGTC. Protein sequence: CASSPLPSSGGDYEQYV.

The CDR3 loop is CASRYGLSTLDEQFF. CDR3 sequence (DNA): TGTGCCAGCAGATACGGACTAAGCACGCTCGATGAGCAGTTCTTC. V gene TRBV27 combines with J gene TRBJ2-1, with D perhaps TRBD2 (6 bases). Per the germline V gene, CDR1 is MNHEY and CDR2 is SMNVEV (reference sequence). The CDR3 covers 15 residues. V was shortened by 6 bases and J by 8 bases, with 20 bases between the two germline ends.

The chain carries TRBV12-3 or TRBV12-4 and TRBJ2-5; 8 positions agree with TRBD2. CDR3 length: 15 residues. V shed 3 bases and J 5 bases; nucleotides not matched to a gene: 8. CDR3 residues: CASSFPLAGGETQYF. The CDR3 nucleotides are TGTGCCAGCAGTTTTCCGCTAGCGGGTGGGGAGACCCAGTACTTC.

The CDR3 sequence: CAISESEIAGATFYEQYF. The CDR3 DNA sequence: TGTGCCATCAGTGAATCCGAAATAGCGGGAGCGACTTTCTACGAGCAGTACTTC. This chain links TRBV10-3 with TRBJ2-7; 9 nucleotides agree with TRBD2. The germline gives CDR1 ENHRY, CDR2 SYGVKD. The CDR3 has 18 amino acids. V was clipped by 3 bases and J by 3 bases; unmatched bases: 15.

The J gene is TRBJ2-1, the V gene TRBV6-1; 9 bases align to TRBD2. Germline-derived CDR1 and CDR2 are MNHNS and SASEGT. J gave up 6 bases and V 2 bases, and 5 bases lay outside the gene matches. The CDR3 has 15 residues. In DNA form, the CDR3 reads TGTGCCAGCAGTGAATTAGCGGGAGATCGCAATGAGCAGTTCTTC. This gives the protein CASSELAGDRNEQFF.

Many counts were recorded for this clonotype. The gene calls are TRBV4-1 and TRBJ2-3; 10 bases align to TRBD2. This CDR3 spans 17 amino acids. The germline V gene has CDR1 MGHRA and CDR2 YSYEKL. The V gene end was trimmed by 4 bases and the J gene end by 5 bases; junction bases not matched to a gene: 12. Written as DNA, the CDR3 is TGCGCCAGCAGCCGGAGGACTAGCGGAACCGCGGAAGATACGCAGTATTTT. This codes for CASSRRTSGTAEDTQYF.

This clonotype was found a few times. The CDR3 spells CASSQEAGTSGEETQYF. CDR3 sequence (DNA): TGTGCCAGCAGCCAAGAGGCCGGGACTAGCGGTGAAGAGACCCAGTACTTC. This chain links TRBV4-2 with TRBJ2-5, with 11 bases fitting TRBD2. The trim removed 0 bases at V and 3 bases at J, leaving 6 bases unmatched. The V gene's germline CDR1 is LGHNA and CDR2 YNFKEQ. This CDR3 is built from 17 residues.

The chain carries TRBV7-3 and TRBJ2-3; the D gene is possibly TRBD1 (6 bases). The CDR3 is made up of 13 amino acids. Between the trimmed V and J ends, which lost 4 bases and 5 bases, there was a span of 10 bases. Per germline, CDR1 SGHTA and CDR2 FQGTGA. The DNA for the CDR3 is TGTGCCAGCAGCTCGACAGGTGGAGATACGCAGTATTTT. Translation: CASSSTGGDTQYF. The variable domain in full, completed from reference TRBV7-3 and TRBJ2-3, reads GAGVSQTPSNKVTEKGKYVELRCDPISGHTALYWYRQSLGQGPEFLIYFQGTGAADDSGLPNDRFFAVRPEGSVSTLKIQRTERGDSAVYLCASSSTGGDTQYFGPGTRLTVL.

The chain has TRBV2 and TRBJ2-1, with D perhaps assigned TRBD1 or TRBD2 (6 bases each). V was cut by 8 bases and J by 0 bases, with 14 bases left in between. Per the germline V gene, CDR1 is SNHLY and CDR2 is FYNNEI. CDR3 length: 15 residues. CDR3 region: CASYGGPSSYNEQFF. CDR3 in DNA: TGTGCCAGCTATGGGGGGCCTAGCTCCTACAATGAGCAGTTCTTC.

The chain combines TRBV4-1 with TRBJ2-7; 8 nucleotides agree with TRBD2. Germline trimming cut 1 base from V and 2 bases from J; bases unmatched to any gene: 1. The germline V gene encodes CDR1 MGHRA and CDR2 YSYEKL. The CDR3 sequence is 14 residues long. CDR3 sequence: CASSQAGGPYEQYF. As DNA, the CDR3 is TGCGCCAGCAGCCAAGCGGGAGGGCCCTACGAGCAGTACTTC.

This clonotype came up a few times. This chain connects TRBV19 to TRBJ2-1; tentatively, D is TRBD1 or TRBD2 (5 bases each). Deletions cut 7 bases from V and 2 bases from J, with 12 bases between. Germline lookup yields CDR1 LNHDA and CDR2 SQIVND (reference sequence). CDR3 size: 14 residues. The CDR3 DNA reads TGTGCCAGTATGGGGGTGGGCACCTACAATGAGCAGTTCTTC. This translates into CASMGVGTYNEQFF. The full variable domain, rest sourced from reference TRBV19 and TRBJ2-1, is DGGITQSPKYLFRKEGQNVTLSCEQNLNHDAMYWYRQDPGQGLRLIYYSQIVNDFQKGDIAEGYSVSREKKESFPLTVTSAQKNPTAFYLCASMGVGTYNEQFFGPGTRLTVL.